The T cell receptor (beta chain) under discussion was sequenced for a study of cytomegalovirus exposure and HLA in healthy donors. Study observations and caveats: Trimming of TCR beta V- and J-genes showed a link, identified in a later analysis, to a missense DCLRE1C variant. Presence/absence comparisons presumed near-even sequencing depth among donors. Earlier analysis looked at TCR beta V segments, and most were productive about 90% or about 30% of the time.

The germline gives CDR1 SGHTA, CDR2 FQGNSA. The CDR3 contains 15 residues. V lost 1 base to trimming and J lost 7 bases, with 16 bases between them. Regarding this clone: As yet, its antigen is unknown.

It was with 60 Vbeta and 13 Jbeta primers that the PCR ran. The assay was immunoSEQ multiplex PCR, and TCRdb's table has in-frame clones only and misses some. The sample lists 150,000 to 200,000 clones, about four fifths seen once, with approximately 6% in the top ten. The chain carries TRBV7-2 and TRBJ1-2; D remains ambiguous. The sample comprised PBMCs. The TCR originated in a woman aged 25-40 years in good health and CMV-seropositive. The CDR3 protein is CASSLDPERVGGYTF. The CDR3 region has the DNA TGTGCCAGCAGCTTAGATCCGGAGAGGGTAGGTGGCTACACCTTC.